This passage covers 30 T cell receptor beta chains from one sample sequenced in a study of CDR3 diversity in severe acne. TCRdb reprocessed the PCR reads via MiXCR and lists one record per CDR3 protein. The sample lists some 90,000 distinct CDR3 sequences; 45% to 55% were seen once. Sequenced material: blood. The receptors stem from a male donor in good health, serving as a control.

As regards this clonotype: In this CDR3 the conserved last residue, phenylalanine or tryptophan, is missing, so a read error is likely. It is unclear where the CDR3 begins or ends on the DNA, so no DNA is shown, and the CDR3 is as TCRdb lists it. The genes are TRBV7-6 and TRBJ1-4. Germline assignment: CDR1 SGHVS and CDR2 FNYEAQ. The CDR3 contains 13 residues when both ends are counted. The CDR3 reads CASSISGIGELYL.

The chain joins TRBV20-1 to TRBJ2-7; D possibly corresponds to TRBD1 (6 bases). Trimming removed 3 bases from V and 9 bases from J, with 15 bases in between. This CDR3 has 12 residues. CDR1 and CDR2 (germline): DFQATT, SNEGSKA (reference sequence). The CDR3 loop reads CSASLGAPPQYF. CDR3 coding DNA: TGCAGTGCTAGCCTGGGGGCCCCCCCGCAGTACTTC.

This CDR3 reads CASSLLVRGLVTEAFF. CDR3 sequence (DNA): TGTGCCAGCAGTTTATTGGTTCGGGGTTTGGTCACTGAAGCTTTCTTT. This chain joins TRBV28 and TRBJ1-1; D is undetermined. There are 16 residues in the CDR3. The ends were cut back, 1 base at V and 4 bases at J, with 16 bases in the middle. Looked up from germline, CDR1 is MDHEN and CDR2 is SYDVKM. The variable domain in full, completed from reference TRBV28 and TRBJ1-1, reads DVKVTQSSRYLVKRTGEKVFLECVQDMDHENMFWYRQDPGLGLRLIYFSYDVKMKEKGDIPEGYSVSREKKERFSLILESASTNQTSMYLCASSLLVRGLVTEAFFGQGTRLTVV.

The CDR3 DNA reads TGCAGTGCTAGGGGAGAGGGGGAGACCCAGTACTTC. Translated: CSARGEGETQYF. V is TRBV20-1 and J is TRBJ2-7; possibly TRBD1 or TRBD2 for D (5 bases each). The J call may be incorrect, as the DNA end agrees better with TRBJ2-5. Germline CDR1 reads DFQATT; CDR2 reads SNEGSKA (reference sequence). This CDR3 spans 12 amino acids.

This clonotype was counted at least ten times. The chain employs TRBV7-6 and TRBJ1-3; no clear D gene. The CDR3 loop spans 14 amino acids. Trimming took 0 bases from V and 7 from J, leaving 10 bases between them. Germline V gene data show CDR1 as SGHVS and CDR2 as FNYEAQ. CDR3: CASSLAPGPNTIYF. The CDR3 DNA reads as TGTGCCAGCAGCTTAGCCCCAGGCCCGAACACCATATATTTT.

This clonotype showed up many times. The rearrangement links TRBV6-1 to TRBJ1-2, with 8 nucleotides matching TRBD1. The germline gives CDR1 MNHNS, CDR2 SASEGT. The CDR3 consists of 14 residues. V trimming: 3 bases; J trimming: 6 bases; junction bases outside the gene matches: 6. CDR3 sequence reads: CASSERTGSDGYTF. DNA for the CDR3: TGTGCCAGCAGTGAGAGGACAGGGTCGGATGGCTACACCTTC.

This clonotype was counted at least ten times. The rearrangement uses TRBV9 and TRBJ2-1, with 9 bases fitting TRBD2. CDR1 is SGDLS, CDR2 YYNGEE, per germline. V lost 3 bases to trimming and J lost 5 bases; unmatched junction nucleotides: 9. The CDR3 covers 16 residues. Here the CDR3 DNA reads TGTGCCAGCAGCGCTGCAGCGGGGGGACTCAACAATGAGCAGTTCTTC. It encodes CASSAAAGGLNNEQFF.

This chain joins TRBV28 and TRBJ2-5, with unresolved D. Looked up from germline, CDR1 is MDHEN and CDR2 is SYDVKM. V shed 4 bases and J shed 4 bases, with 7 bases lying between them. This CDR3 spans 12 amino acids. The CDR3 protein is CASSSSLETQYF. CDR3 bases: TGTGCCAGCAGTTCTTCACTAGAGACCCAGTACTTC.

The rearrangement joins TRBV7-9 to TRBJ2-2; 8 bases match TRBD1. CDR3 length equals 16 residues. The junction had 7 bases not matched to a gene; V was cut back by 4 bases and J by 3 bases. Germline CDR1 and CDR2: SEHNR and FQNEAQ (reference sequence). DNA for the CDR3: TGTGCCAGCAGCTCACGCCAGGGGGCGGACACCGGGGAGCTGTTTTTT. It encodes CASSSRQGADTGELFF.

The table lists this clonotype with a few counts. The chain recombines TRBV2 with TRBJ1-1; D gene uncertain. Germline CDR1 and CDR2: SNHLY and FYNNEI. V lost 7 bases, J lost 1 base, and 7 bases lay in between. The CDR3 is 12 residues long. CDR3 sequence reads: CASKWGNTEAFF. The CDR3 DNA follows: TGTGCCAGCAAGTGGGGGAACACTGAAGCTTTCTTT.

Relative to its sample, this clonotype is medium-sized. The chain links TRBV19 to TRBJ2-7; D possibly matches TRBD1 or TRBD2 (5 bases each). CDR3 length equals 17 residues. Germline V CDR1 and CDR2: LNHDA, SQIVND (reference sequence). The V end was cut by 6 bases, the J end by 7 bases, with 28 bases between. This CDR3 is CASRGRGRTSGWEEQYF. The DNA of the CDR3 is TGTGCCAGTAGGGGTCGGGGACGTACTAGTGGCTGGGAGGAGCAGTACTTC. The whole variable domain, remainder taken from reference TRBV19 and TRBJ2-7, is DGGITQSPKYLFRKEGQNVTLSCEQNLNHDAMYWYRQDPGQGLRLIYYSQIVNDFQKGDIAEGYSVSREKKESFPLTVTSAQKNPTAFYLCASRGRGRTSGWEEQYFGPGTRLTVT.

As regards this clonotype: Likely a read error: the CDR3 ends without its conserved phenylalanine or tryptophan. The chain is built from TRBV29-1 and TRBJ2-5, with D perhaps matching TRBD1 (9 bases). Germline V gene data show CDR1 as SQVTM and CDR2 as ANQGSEA. The CDR3 runs 14 residues. Here the CDR3 reads CGGRSTGGPETQYS. CDR3 nucleotides: TGCGGCGGGAGGTCGACAGGGGGTCCAGAGACCCAGTACTCC.

The chain carries TRBV7-3 and TRBJ2-1, with 12 bases that match TRBD2. V lost 5 bases to trimming and J lost 9 bases; unmatched junction nucleotides: 5. Per the germline V gene, CDR1 is SGHTA and CDR2 is FQGTGA. The CDR3 is 14 residues long. CDR3 region: CASSPTSGGREQFF. The CDR3 region has the DNA TGTGCCAGCAGCCCAACTAGCGGGGGGCGTGAGCAGTTCTTC. The full variable domain, its missing parts supplied by reference TRBV7-3 and TRBJ2-1, is GAGVSQTPSNKVTEKGKYVELRCDPISGHTALYWYRQSLGQGPEFLIYFQGTGAADDSGLPNDRFFAVRPEGSVSTLKIQRTERGDSAVYLCASSPTSGGREQFFGPGTRLTVL.

In regard to this clonotype: Because it lacks the conserved phenylalanine or tryptophan at the end, this CDR3 is likely a read error. V and J are TRBV27 and TRBJ2-5; weak D call: TRBD2 (5 bases). This CDR3 comprises 16 residues. CDR1 and CDR2 from the germline V gene are MNHEY and SMNVEV (reference sequence). Trimming removed 3 bases from V and 0 bases from J, with 14 bases in between. The DNA for the CDR3 is TGTGCCAGCAGTTTGTCCCCGCGGAGGTACCAAGAGACCCAGTACCTC. As protein: CASSLSPRRYQETQYL.

This chain connects TRBV20-1 to TRBJ2-7; 10 bases map to TRBD2. V was pared by 0 bases and J by 5 bases, with 7 bases of the junction left unmatched. Germline CDR1 DFQATT, CDR2 SNEGSKA (reference sequence). The CDR3 is 15 residues long. The CDR3 loop is CSARDPLAGDDEQYF. The DNA of the CDR3 is TGCAGTGCTAGAGATCCCCTAGCGGGAGACGACGAGCAGTACTTC.

The J gene is TRBJ2-5, the V gene TRBV9; D tentatively reads TRBD1 or TRBD2 (5 bases each). CDR1 SGDLS and CDR2 YYNGEE come from the germline V gene. V was pared by 4 bases and J by 1 base, with 11 bases between. This CDR3 has 14 amino acids. CDR3 nucleotide sequence: TGTGCCAGCAGCCCAGGGACGGCCCAAGAGACCCAGTACTTC. Translation: CASSPGTAQETQYF.

The J gene is TRBJ2-7, the V gene TRBV7-9, with 11 bases identical to TRBD2. The germline V gene has CDR1 SEHNR and CDR2 FQNEAQ (reference sequence). V trimming: 5 bases; J trimming: 5 bases; junction bases outside the gene matches: 14. The CDR3 has 17 residues. The CDR3 reads CASSTLLAGEIVHEQYF. In DNA form, the CDR3 reads TGTGCCAGCAGCACGTTACTAGCGGGAGAAATCGTCCACGAGCAGTACTTC.

The chain employs TRBV29-1 and TRBJ1-1, with D possibly being TRBD1 (5 bases). CDR3 length: 14 residues. V was shortened by 6 bases and J by 4 bases, with 18 bases between the two germline ends. Looked up from germline, CDR1 is SQVTM and CDR2 is ANQGSEA. The CDR3 DNA sequence: TGCAGCGTGTCCAGGGACGACGCTACCACTGAAGCTTTCTTT. Protein sequence: CSVSRDDATTEAFF.

This clonotype was seen a handful of times. The V gene is TRBV2, the J gene TRBJ1-1; 7 positions agree with TRBD1. V was clipped by 6 bases and J by 0 bases; unmatched bases: 7. Germline V gene lookup returns CDR1 SNHLY and CDR2 FYNNEI. The CDR3 runs 15 residues. DNA for the CDR3: TGTGCCAGCAGGATTCGGGACAGCATGAACACTGAAGCTTTCTTT. It translates to CASRIRDSMNTEAFF.

The genes are TRBV6-4 and TRBJ2-7, with 8 bases fitting TRBD1. The germline CDR1 and CDR2 sequences are MRHNA and SNTAGT. This CDR3 spans 13 amino acids. V lost 10 bases and J lost 6; bases outside the gene matches: 11. The CDR3 nucleotides read TGTGCCACCGTCCCGGGACAGGTATCCGAGCAGTACTTC. It codes for CATVPGQVSEQYF.

This clonotype was counted between two and nine times. The CDR3 reads CASSIETSLAKNIQYF. CDR3 in DNA: TGTGCCAGTAGTATAGAGACTTCCCTAGCCAAAAACATTCAGTACTTC. The V gene is TRBV19, the J gene TRBJ2-4; D is uncertain. The CDR3 length is 16 residues. Germline V gene data show CDR1 as LNHDA and CDR2 as SQIVND (reference sequence). Trimming left V 0 bases short and J 0 bases short, with 9 bases between.

In this sample, this clonotype turned up once. The chain employs TRBV5-6 and TRBJ1-5; weak D call: TRBD1 (6 bases). CDR3 length: 15 amino acids. The V gene lost 4 bases and the J gene lost 2 bases, with 13 bases spanning the gap. CDR1 is SGHDT, CDR2 YYEEEE, per germline. CDR3 amino acids: CASSTQGVGNQPQHF. In nucleotides, the CDR3 is TGTGCCAGCAGCACACAGGGTGTTGGCAATCAGCCCCAGCATTTT.

This clonotype was found a few times. The CDR3 sequence is CASSVDRVDSPLHF. Here the CDR3 DNA reads TGTGCCAGCAGTGTGGACAGGGTAGATTCACCCCTCCACTTT. The chain couples TRBV28 to TRBJ1-6; TRBD1 matches 8 bases. The CDR3 is 14 residues long. J lost 8 bases, V lost 5 bases, and 5 bases had no gene match. Germline V gene sequence: CDR1 MDHEN, CDR2 SYDVKM.

This clonotype was seen a few times. V is TRBV20-1 and J is TRBJ1-1, with 10 positions matching TRBD1. The CDR3 is 13 amino acids. CDR1 is DFQATT, CDR2 SNEGSKA, per germline (reference sequence). With 6 bases clipped from V and 5 bases from J, the junction kept 6 bases outside the gene matches. The CDR3 DNA follows: TGCAGTGCGACAGGACAGGGGGAAACTGAAGCTTTCTTT. This encodes CSATGQGETEAFF.

Ten or more counts support this clonotype. The chain combines TRBV20-1 with TRBJ1-1; D gene ambiguous. This CDR3 spans 13 amino acids. The V end lost 3 bases, the J end lost 6 bases, and 14 bases lay between the germline ends. The germline gives CDR1 DFQATT, CDR2 SNEGSKA (reference sequence). The CDR3 is CSASGRLTPEAFF. CDR3 DNA: TGCAGTGCTAGTGGACGACTTACCCCTGAAGCTTTCTTT.

The V gene is TRBV20-1, the J gene TRBJ2-5; D not resolved. Trimming left V 1 base short and J 5 bases short, with 14 bases between. Germline CDR1 and CDR2: DFQATT and SNEGSKA (reference sequence). The CDR3 has 14 residues. The CDR3 protein is CSARGGTPRETQYF. The CDR3 DNA is TGCAGTGCTAGAGGGGGAACTCCGAGGGAGACCCAGTACTTC.

This clonotype came up many times. This chain links TRBV11-2 with TRBJ2-7; TRBD2 aligns across 8 bases. CDR3 length: 15 residues. Germline V gene sequence: CDR1 SGHAT, CDR2 FQNNGV. Losses at the gene ends were 10 bases for V and 2 bases for J; bases not matched to a gene: 13. CDR3: CATSPGGRLPYEQYF. In DNA, the CDR3 is TGTGCCACCTCACCGGGGGGGAGGCTCCCCTACGAGCAGTACTTC.

This clonotype was recorded at least ten times. The chain carries TRBV11-2 and TRBJ2-3; 11 bases map to TRBD2. The V gene end was trimmed by 3 bases and the J gene end by 2 bases; junction bases not matched to a gene: 7. The CDR3 is made up of 17 amino acids. From germline, CDR1 is SGHAT and CDR2 FQNNGV. The DNA for the CDR3 is TGTGCCAGCAGCTTGACACTAGCGGGAGCCCTCACAGATACGCAGTATTTT. Translated, it gives CASSLTLAGALTDTQYF.

This clonotype occurred a few times. The rearrangement joins TRBV27 to TRBJ2-5, with a possible D match to TRBD1 (6 bases). Trimming left V 6 bases short and J 5 bases short, with 16 bases between. This CDR3 spans 14 amino acids. Germline V gene lookup returns CDR1 MNHEY and CDR2 SMNVEV (reference sequence). DNA of the CDR3: TGTGCCAGCAGAACAGGGATAGTAGAGGAGACCCAGTACTTC. It specifies CASRTGIVEETQYF.

This rearrangement joins TRBV19 to TRBJ1-5; D is possibly TRBD1 (5 bases). The V gene's germline CDR1 is LNHDA and CDR2 SQIVND (reference sequence). The CDR3 contains 14 residues. V was trimmed by 4 bases and J by 1 base, leaving 8 bases between them. The CDR3 spells CASSKGRSNQPQHF. For the CDR3, the DNA is TGTGCCAGTAGTAAGGGGAGGAGCAATCAGCCCCAGCATTTT. Full variable domain (missing parts from reference TRBV19 and TRBJ1-5): DGGITQSPKYLFRKEGQNVTLSCEQNLNHDAMYWYRQDPGQGLRLIYYSQIVNDFQKGDIAEGYSVSREKKESFPLTVTSAQKNPTAFYLCASSKGRSNQPQHFGDGTRLSIL.